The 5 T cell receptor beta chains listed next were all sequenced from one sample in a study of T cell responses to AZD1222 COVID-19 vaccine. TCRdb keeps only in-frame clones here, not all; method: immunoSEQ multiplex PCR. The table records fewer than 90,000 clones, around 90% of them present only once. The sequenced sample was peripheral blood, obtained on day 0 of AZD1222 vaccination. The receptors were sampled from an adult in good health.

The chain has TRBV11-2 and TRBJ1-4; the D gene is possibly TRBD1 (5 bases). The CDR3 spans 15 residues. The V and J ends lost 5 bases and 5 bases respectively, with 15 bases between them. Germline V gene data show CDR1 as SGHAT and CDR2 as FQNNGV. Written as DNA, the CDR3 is TGTGCCAGCAGCCCCGGGGACCTCCCGAATGAAAAACTGTTTTTT. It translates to CASSPGDLPNEKLFF.

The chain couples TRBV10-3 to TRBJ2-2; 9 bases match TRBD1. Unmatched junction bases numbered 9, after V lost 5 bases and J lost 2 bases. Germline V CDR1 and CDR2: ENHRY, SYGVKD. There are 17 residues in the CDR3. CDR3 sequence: CAISNRDREHNTGELFF. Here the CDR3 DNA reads TGTGCCATCAGTAACCGGGACAGGGAGCACAACACCGGGGAGCTGTTTTTT.

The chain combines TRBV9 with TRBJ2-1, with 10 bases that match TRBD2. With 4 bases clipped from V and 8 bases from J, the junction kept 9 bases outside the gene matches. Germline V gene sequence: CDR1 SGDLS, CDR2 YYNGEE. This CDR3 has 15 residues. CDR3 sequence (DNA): TGTGCCAGCAGCCCCCTAGCGGGAGTAAGGGATGAGCAGTTCTTC. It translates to CASSPLAGVRDEQFF.

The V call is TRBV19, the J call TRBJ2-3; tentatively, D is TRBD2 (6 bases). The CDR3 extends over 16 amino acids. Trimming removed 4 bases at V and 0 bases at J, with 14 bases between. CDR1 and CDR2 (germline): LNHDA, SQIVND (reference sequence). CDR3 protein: CASSNSLGGSTDTQYF. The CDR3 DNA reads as TGTGCCAGTAGTAATTCGTTGGGAGGAAGCACAGATACGCAGTATTTT.

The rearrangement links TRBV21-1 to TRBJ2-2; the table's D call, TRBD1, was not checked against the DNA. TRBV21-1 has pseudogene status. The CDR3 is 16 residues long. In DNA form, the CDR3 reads TGTGCCAGCAGCAAAAGGGGGACAGGGGACACCGGGGAGCTGTTTTTT. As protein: CASSKRGTGDTGELFF.